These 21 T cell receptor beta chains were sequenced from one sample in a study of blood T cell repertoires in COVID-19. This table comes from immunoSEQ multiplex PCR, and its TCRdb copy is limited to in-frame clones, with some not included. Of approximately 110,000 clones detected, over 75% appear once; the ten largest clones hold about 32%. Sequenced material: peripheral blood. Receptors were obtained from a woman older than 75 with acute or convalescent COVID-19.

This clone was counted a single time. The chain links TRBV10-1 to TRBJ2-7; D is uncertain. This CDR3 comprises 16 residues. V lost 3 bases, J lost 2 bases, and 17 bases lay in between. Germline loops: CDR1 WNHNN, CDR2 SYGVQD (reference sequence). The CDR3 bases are TGCGCCAGCAGTGATGATGGCGGCCCACTTACCTACGAGCAGTACTTC. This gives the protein CASSDDGGPLTYEQYF.

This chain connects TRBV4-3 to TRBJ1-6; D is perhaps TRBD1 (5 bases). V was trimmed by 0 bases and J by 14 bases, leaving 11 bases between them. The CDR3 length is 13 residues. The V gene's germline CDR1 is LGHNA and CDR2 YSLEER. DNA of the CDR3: TGCGCCAGCAGCCAAGATCAGGGATTGGCCCTCCACTTT. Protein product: CASSQDQGLALHF.

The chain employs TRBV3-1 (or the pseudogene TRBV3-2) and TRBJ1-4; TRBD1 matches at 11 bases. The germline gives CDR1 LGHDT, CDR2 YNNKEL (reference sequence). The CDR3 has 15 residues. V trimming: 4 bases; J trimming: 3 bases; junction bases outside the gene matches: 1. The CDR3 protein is CASSLGQGANEKLFF. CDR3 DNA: TGTGCCAGCAGCCTGGGACAGGGGGCTAATGAAAAACTGTTTTTT.

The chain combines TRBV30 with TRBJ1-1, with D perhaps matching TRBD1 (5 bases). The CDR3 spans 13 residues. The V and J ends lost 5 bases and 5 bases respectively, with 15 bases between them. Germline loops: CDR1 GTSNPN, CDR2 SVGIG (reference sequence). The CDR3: CAWEDQGGTEAFF. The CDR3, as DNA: TGTGCCTGGGAGGATCAGGGCGGAACTGAAGCTTTCTTT.

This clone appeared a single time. The CDR3 nucleotides read TGTGCCTGGAGTGGACAGAACTATGGCTACACCTTC. Translating gives CAWSGQNYGYTF. The V and J genes are TRBV30 and TRBJ1-2; TRBD1 is a possible D gene (5 bases). This CDR3 region has 12 residues. Germline CDR1 reads GTSNPN; CDR2 reads SVGIG (reference sequence). The germline V and J ends were trimmed by 1 base and 2 bases, with 5 bases remaining between them. Together with reference TRBV30 and TRBJ1-2, the CDR3 gives the full variable domain: SQTIHQWPATLVQPVGSPLSLECTVEGTSNPNLYWYRQAAGRGLQLLFYSVGIGQISSEVPQNLSASRPQDRQFILSSKKLLLSDSGFYLCAWSGQNYGYTFGSGTRLTVV.

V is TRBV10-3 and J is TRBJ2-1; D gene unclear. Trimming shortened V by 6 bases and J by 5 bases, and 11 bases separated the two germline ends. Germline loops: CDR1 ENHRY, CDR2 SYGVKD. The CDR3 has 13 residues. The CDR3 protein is CAIRDMGNNEQFF. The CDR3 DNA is TGTGCCATCAGAGACATGGGTAACAATGAGCAGTTCTTC.

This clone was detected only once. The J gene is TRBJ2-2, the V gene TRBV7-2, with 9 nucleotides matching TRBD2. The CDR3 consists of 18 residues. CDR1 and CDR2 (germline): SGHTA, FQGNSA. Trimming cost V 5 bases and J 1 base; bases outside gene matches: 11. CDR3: CASSQQRSGGMNTGELFF. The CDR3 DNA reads TGTGCCAGCAGCCAACAGAGGAGCGGGGGGATGAACACCGGGGAGCTGTTTTTT. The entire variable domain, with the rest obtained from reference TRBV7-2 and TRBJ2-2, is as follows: GAGVSQSPSNKVTEKGKDVELRCDPISGHTALYWYRQSLGQGLEFLIYFQGNSAPDKSGLPSDRFSAERTGGSVSTLTIQRTQQEDSAVYLCASSQQRSGGMNTGELFFGEGSRLTVL.

CDR3: CASSKAPKTGMNTEAFF. The CDR3 coding sequence is TGTGCCAGCAGCAAAGCGCCCAAGACAGGGATGAACACTGAAGCTTTCTTT. The chain is built from TRBV21-1 and TRBJ1-1; the DNA was not used to check the table's D call, TRBD1. TRBV21-1 represents a pseudogene. CDR3 length: 17 amino acids.

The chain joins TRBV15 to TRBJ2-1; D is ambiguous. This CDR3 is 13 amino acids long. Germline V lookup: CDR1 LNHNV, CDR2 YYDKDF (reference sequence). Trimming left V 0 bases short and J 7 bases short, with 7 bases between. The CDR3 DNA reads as TGTGCCACCAGCAGAGAAACGGTGAATGAGCAGTTCTTC. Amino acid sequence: CATSRETVNEQFF. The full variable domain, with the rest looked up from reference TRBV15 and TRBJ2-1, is DAMVIQNPRYQVTQFGKPVTLSCSQTLNHNVMYWYQQKSSQAPKLLFHYYDKDFNNEADTPDNFQSRRPNTSFCFLDIRSPGLGDTAMYLCATSRETVNEQFFGPGTRLTVL.

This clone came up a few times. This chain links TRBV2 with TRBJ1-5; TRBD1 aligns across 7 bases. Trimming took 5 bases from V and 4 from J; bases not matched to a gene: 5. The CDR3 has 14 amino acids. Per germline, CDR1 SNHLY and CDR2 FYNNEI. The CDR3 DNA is TGTGCCAGCAGTTTGGGGGACAGTAATCAGCCCCAGCATTTT. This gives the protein CASSLGDSNQPQHF.

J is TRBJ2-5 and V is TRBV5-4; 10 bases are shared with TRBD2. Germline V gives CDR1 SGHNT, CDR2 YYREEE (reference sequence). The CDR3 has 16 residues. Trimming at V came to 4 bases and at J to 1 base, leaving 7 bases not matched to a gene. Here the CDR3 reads CASSGPSGGRQETQYF. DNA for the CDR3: TGTGCCAGCAGCGGACCTAGCGGGGGCCGCCAAGAGACCCAGTACTTC.

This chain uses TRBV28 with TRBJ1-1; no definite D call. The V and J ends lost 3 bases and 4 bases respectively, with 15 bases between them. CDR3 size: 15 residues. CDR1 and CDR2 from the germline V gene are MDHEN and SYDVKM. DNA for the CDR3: TGTGCCAGCAGTTTGGGCGGGTTTTTCGGCACTGAAGCTTTCTTT. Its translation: CASSLGGFFGTEAFF.

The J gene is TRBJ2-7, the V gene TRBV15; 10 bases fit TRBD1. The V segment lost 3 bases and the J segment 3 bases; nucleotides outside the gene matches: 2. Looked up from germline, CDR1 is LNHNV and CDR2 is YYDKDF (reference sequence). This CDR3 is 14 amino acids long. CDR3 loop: CATSRWDRGYEQYF. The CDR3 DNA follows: TGTGCCACCAGCAGGTGGGACAGGGGCTACGAGCAGTACTTC.

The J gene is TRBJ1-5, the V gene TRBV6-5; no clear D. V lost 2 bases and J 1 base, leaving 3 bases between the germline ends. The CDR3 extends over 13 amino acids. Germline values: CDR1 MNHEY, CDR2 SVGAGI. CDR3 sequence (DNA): TGTGCCAGCAGTTACGGCAGCAATCAGCCCCAGCATTTT. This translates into CASSYGSNQPQHF.

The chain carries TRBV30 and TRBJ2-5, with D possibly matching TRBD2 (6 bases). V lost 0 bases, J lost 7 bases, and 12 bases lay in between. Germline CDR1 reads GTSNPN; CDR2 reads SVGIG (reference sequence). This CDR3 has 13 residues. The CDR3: CAWSVPGGVTQYF. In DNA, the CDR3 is TGTGCCTGGAGTGTCCCTGGAGGGGTGACCCAGTACTTC. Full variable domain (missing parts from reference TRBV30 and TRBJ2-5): SQTIHQWPATLVQPVGSPLSLECTVEGTSNPNLYWYRQAAGRGLQLLFYSVGIGQISSEVPQNLSASRPQDRQFILSSKKLLLSDSGFYLCAWSVPGGVTQYFGPGTRLLVL.

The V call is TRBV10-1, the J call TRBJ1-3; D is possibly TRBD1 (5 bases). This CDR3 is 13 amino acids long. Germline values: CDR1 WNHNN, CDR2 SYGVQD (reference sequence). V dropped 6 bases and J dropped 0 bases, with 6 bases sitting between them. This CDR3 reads CASSRDSGNTIYF. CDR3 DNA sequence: TGCGCCAGCAGCAGGGACTCTGGAAACACCATATATTTT.

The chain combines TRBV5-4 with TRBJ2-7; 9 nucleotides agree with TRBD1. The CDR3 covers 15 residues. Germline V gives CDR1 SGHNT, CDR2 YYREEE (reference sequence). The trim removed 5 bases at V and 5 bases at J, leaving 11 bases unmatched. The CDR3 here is CASRNPGQGLHEQYF. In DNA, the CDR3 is TGTGCCAGCAGAAACCCGGGACAGGGCCTCCACGAGCAGTACTTC.

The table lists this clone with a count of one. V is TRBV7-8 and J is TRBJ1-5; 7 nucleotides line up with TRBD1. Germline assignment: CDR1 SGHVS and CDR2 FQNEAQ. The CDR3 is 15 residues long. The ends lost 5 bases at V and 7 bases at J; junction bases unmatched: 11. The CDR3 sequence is CASSQQQGVSQPQHF. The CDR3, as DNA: TGTGCCAGCAGCCAACAGCAGGGGGTGTCACAGCCCCAGCATTTT.

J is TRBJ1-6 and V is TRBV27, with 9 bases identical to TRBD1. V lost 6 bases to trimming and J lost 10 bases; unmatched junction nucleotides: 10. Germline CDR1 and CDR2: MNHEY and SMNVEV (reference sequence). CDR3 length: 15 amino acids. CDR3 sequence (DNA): TGTGCCAGCAGCGGGGCGGGACAGGGTGGATCACCCCTCCACTTT. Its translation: CASSGAGQGGSPLHF.

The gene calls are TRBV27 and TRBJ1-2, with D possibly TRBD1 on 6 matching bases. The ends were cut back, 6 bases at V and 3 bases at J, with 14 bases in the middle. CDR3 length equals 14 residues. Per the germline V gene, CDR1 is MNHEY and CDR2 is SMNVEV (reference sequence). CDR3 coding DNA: TGTGCCAGCAGGAGGGAGGGGGTCGACTATGGCTACACCTTC. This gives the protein CASRREGVDYGYTF.

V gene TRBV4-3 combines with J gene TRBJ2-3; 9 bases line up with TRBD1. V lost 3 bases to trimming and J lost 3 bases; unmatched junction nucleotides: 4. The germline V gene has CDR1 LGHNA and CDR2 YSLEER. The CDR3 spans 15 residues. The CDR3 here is CASSHGTGRTDTQYF. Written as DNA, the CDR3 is TGCGCCAGCAGCCACGGGACAGGGCGAACAGATACGCAGTATTTT.